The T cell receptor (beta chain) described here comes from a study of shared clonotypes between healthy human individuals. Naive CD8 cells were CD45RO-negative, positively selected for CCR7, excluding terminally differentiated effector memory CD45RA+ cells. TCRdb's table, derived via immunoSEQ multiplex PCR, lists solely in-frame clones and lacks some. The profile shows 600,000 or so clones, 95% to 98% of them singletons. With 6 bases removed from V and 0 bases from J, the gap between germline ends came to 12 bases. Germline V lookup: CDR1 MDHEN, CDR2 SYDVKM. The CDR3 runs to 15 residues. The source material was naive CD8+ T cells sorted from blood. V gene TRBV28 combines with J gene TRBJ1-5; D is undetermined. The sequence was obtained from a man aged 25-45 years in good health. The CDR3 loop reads CASRAGYVSNQPQHF. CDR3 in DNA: TGTGCCAGCAGGGCCGGATACGTTAGCAATCAGCCCCAGCATTTT.